The entry below describes one T cell receptor beta chain. Trimming at V came to 4 bases and at J to 4 bases, leaving 3 bases not matched to a gene. Per the germline V gene, CDR1 is SNHLY and CDR2 is FYNNEI. The CDR3 has 14 residues. This record belongs to a study of circulating and synovial CD4+ cells in juvenile arthritis. Sequenced by immunoSEQ multiplex PCR; TCRdb stores in-frame clones only, minus some. In the table there are some 35,000 clones, 94% of which are singletons. The rearrangement uses TRBV2 and TRBJ2-2; 7 bases align to TRBD1. Sequencing used CD4+ T cells from blood. The sequence derives from a human donor with juvenile idiopathic arthritis. CDR3 DNA: TGTGCCAGCAGTGTACGACAGGGCACCGGGGAGCTGTTTTTT. Its translation: CASSVRQGTGELFF.